Shown below are 30 T cell receptor beta chains from a single sample sequenced in a study of siplizumab effects on memory and regulatory T cells. Sequenced by immunoSEQ multiplex PCR; TCRdb stores in-frame clones only, minus some. The sample includes tens of thousands of clones, 95% to 97% of them seen just once. Sequencing was performed on naive CD4+ T cells sorted from blood. These receptors came from a human donor in good health.

The chain recombines TRBV5-4 with TRBJ2-1; D unresolved. The CDR3 covers 17 residues. The germline gives CDR1 SGHNT, CDR2 YYREEE (reference sequence). The V gene lost 0 bases and the J gene lost 0 bases, with 13 bases spanning the gap. The CDR3: CASSLVFGGNSYNEQFF. DNA for the CDR3: TGTGCCAGCAGCTTGGTCTTCGGTGGGAACTCCTACAATGAGCAGTTCTTC.

The genes are TRBV2 and TRBJ2-5; D gene uncertain. The CDR3 runs 13 residues. Trimming stripped 9 bases from V and 2 bases from J, with 13 bases between. Germline lookup yields CDR1 SNHLY and CDR2 FYNNEI. CDR3 sequence: CASHWAQQETQYF. In DNA form, the CDR3 reads TGTGCCAGTCACTGGGCCCAACAAGAGACCCAGTACTTC.

With regard to this clone: This sample also contains other DNA sequences that code for the same CDR3. V is TRBV5-1 and J is TRBJ2-5; no clear D gene. Per the germline V gene, CDR1 is SGHRS and CDR2 is YFSETQ. The CDR3 has 11 residues. V was clipped by 4 bases and J by 1 base, with 2 bases between them. The CDR3 region is CASSLQETQYF. CDR3 DNA sequence: TGCGCCAGCAGCCTCCAAGAGACCCAGTACTTC.

The CDR3 loop reads CASSQAGSYEQYF. CDR3 coding DNA: TGTGCCAGCAGCCAGGCAGGATCCTACGAGCAGTACTTC. The rearrangement uses TRBV14 and TRBJ2-7, with D unresolved. Trimming shortened V by 3 bases and J by 1 base, and 7 bases separated the two germline ends. CDR1 and CDR2 from the germline V gene are SGHDN and FVKESK. This CDR3 contains 13 residues. Variable domain in full (rest from reference TRBV14 and TRBJ2-7): EAGVTQFPSHSVIEKGQTVTLRCDPISGHDNLYWYRRVMGKEIKFLLHFVKESKQDESGMPNNRFLAERTGGTYSTLKVQPAELEDSGVYFCASSQAGSYEQYFGPGTRLTVT.

J is TRBJ1-4 and V is TRBV10-3, with D possibly matching TRBD1 (5 bases). Trimming removed 10 bases from V and 0 bases from J, with 24 bases in between. The CDR3 spans 18 residues. Germline V gives CDR1 ENHRY, CDR2 SYGVKD. Written as DNA, the CDR3 is TGTGCCACCCACGGGGGGGGTCGTGAGGATGCAACTAATGAAAAACTGTTTTTT. Translating gives CATHGGGREDATNEKLFF.

V gene TRBV18 combines with J gene TRBJ2-5, with D unclear. Germline V gives CDR1 KGHSH, CDR2 LQKENI. The CDR3 sequence is 13 residues long. The V end lost 4 bases, the J end lost 2 bases, and 8 bases lay between the germline ends. The CDR3 DNA is TGTGCCAGCTCACTGACGGAGCAAGAGACCCAGTACTTC. This gives the protein CASSLTEQETQYF. The full variable domain, rest sourced from reference TRBV18 and TRBJ2-5, is NAGVMQNPRHLVRRRGQEARLRCSPMKGHSHVYWYRQLPEEGLKFMVYLQKENIIDESGMPKERFSAEFPKEGPSILRIQQVVRGDSAAYFCASSLTEQETQYFGPGTRLLVL.

The chain links TRBV4-1 to TRBJ1-4; a weak D match, TRBD1 (5 bases). This CDR3 is built from 16 residues. The germline V gene encodes CDR1 MGHRA and CDR2 YSYEKL. V lost 5 bases and J lost 10, with 23 bases in between. The CDR3: CASSYVPRRVGGKLFF. For the CDR3, the DNA is TGCGCCAGCAGCTATGTACCCCGACGCGTTGGGGGAAAACTGTTTTTT.

The chain links TRBV7-3 to TRBJ2-5; D is perhaps TRBD1 (6 bases). There are 14 residues in the CDR3. Germline CDR1 reads SGHTA; CDR2 reads FQGTGA. Trimming shortened V by 5 bases and J by 1 base, and 11 bases separated the two germline ends. The CDR3 DNA reads as TGTGCCAGCAGCAGAGCAGGGGCCCAAGAGACCCAGTACTTC. Its protein is CASSRAGAQETQYF.

The V call is TRBV6-5, the J call TRBJ1-2, with D perhaps matching TRBD1 (5 bases). The V end lost 6 bases, the J end lost 5 bases, and 16 bases lay between the germline ends. This CDR3 spans 14 amino acids. Germline V gene sequence: CDR1 MNHEY, CDR2 SVGAGI. CDR3 sequence reads: CASSRTNDRYGYTF. The CDR3 DNA sequence: TGTGCCAGCAGCCGAACGAACGACAGATATGGCTACACCTTC.

The J gene is TRBJ2-7, the V gene TRBV15; D remains unclear. CDR3 length: 14 amino acids. Trimming left V 0 bases short and J 0 bases short, with 6 bases between. CDR1 LNHNV and CDR2 YYDKDF come from the germline V gene (reference sequence). The CDR3 sequence: CATSRDRSSYEQYF. DNA for the CDR3: TGTGCCACCAGCAGAGACAGGAGCTCCTACGAGCAGTACTTC.

The V gene is TRBV7-2, the J gene TRBJ2-3; no definite D call. Trimming took 5 bases from V and 3 from J, leaving 12 bases between them. This CDR3 contains 14 residues. CDR1 is SGHTA and CDR2 is FQGNSA in the germline V gene. The CDR3 DNA follows: TGTGCCAGCAGCAGGCCGCCCGGAACAGATACGCAGTATTTT. Translation: CASSRPPGTDTQYF.

This clone has a single count. This chain links TRBV5-4 with TRBJ2-1; TRBD2 matches 13 bases. The CDR3 consists of 15 residues. V dropped 4 bases and J dropped 8; count of bases not matched to a gene: 6. The germline CDR1 and CDR2 sequences are SGHNT and YYREEE (reference sequence). CDR3 in amino acids: CASSLRTSGSDEQFF. The CDR3 nucleotides are TGTGCCAGCAGCCTTAGGACTAGCGGGAGCGATGAGCAGTTCTTC.

As to this clone: At the DNA level, this CDR3 is encoded by other sequences in the same sample as well. The rearrangement uses TRBV6-1 and TRBJ2-7; D remains unclear. Trimming cost V 0 bases and J 3 bases, with 0 bases left between them. Germline-derived CDR1 and CDR2 are MNHNS and SASEGT. This CDR3 is built from 11 residues. CDR3 sequence reads: CASSEAYEQYF. The CDR3 DNA sequence: TGTGCCAGCAGTGAAGCCTACGAGCAGTACTTC.

The chain has TRBV25-1 and TRBJ2-3, with a weak D call TRBD2 (5 bases). The CDR3 loop spans 14 amino acids. Trimming took 2 bases from V and 0 from J, leaving 6 bases between them. Germline V gene lookup returns CDR1 MGHDK and CDR2 SYGVNS. CDR3 loop: CASSESGSTDTQYF. In DNA, the CDR3 is TGTGCCAGCAGTGAAAGCGGAAGCACAGATACGCAGTATTTT.

The J gene is TRBJ2-5, the V gene TRBV28; maybe TRBD1 (6 bases). The germline V gene has CDR1 MDHEN and CDR2 SYDVKM. The CDR3 totals 14 residues. V was clipped by 7 bases and J by 2 bases, with 14 bases between them. CDR3 sequence reads: CASKLIRGQETQYF. In nucleotides, the CDR3 is TGTGCCAGCAAGCTCATCAGGGGTCAAGAGACCCAGTACTTC.

The chain joins TRBV28 to TRBJ2-5; D call uncertain. This CDR3 is 13 amino acids long. The V and J ends lost 8 bases and 1 base respectively, with 11 bases between them. Germline CDR1 reads MDHEN; CDR2 reads SYDVKM. CDR3 DNA sequence: TGTGCCAGCCGTGACTCCTTCCAAGAGACCCAGTACTTC. Its protein product is CASRDSFQETQYF.

The chain has TRBV6-6 and TRBJ1-1; D remains unclear. This CDR3 has 12 residues. V was clipped by 4 bases and J by 5 bases, with 8 bases between them. Germline V gene sequence: CDR1 MNHNY, CDR2 SVGAGI (reference sequence). CDR3 region: CASSFGGTEAFF. CDR3 bases: TGTGCCAGCAGTTTCGGCGGAACTGAAGCTTTCTTT.

The chain employs TRBV19 and TRBJ2-7; TRBD2 aligns across 8 bases. Germline values: CDR1 LNHDA, CDR2 SQIVND (reference sequence). CDR3 size: 14 residues. V shed 5 bases and J 2 bases; nucleotides not matched to a gene: 5. The CDR3 region has the DNA TGTGCCAGTAGTGACCGGGAGGGACCCTACGAGCAGTACTTC. Translated: CASSDREGPYEQYF.

This rearrangement joins TRBV15 to TRBJ1-2; D not certain. CDR3 size: 13 residues. V was shortened by 0 bases and J by 7 bases, with 9 bases between the two germline ends. Germline values: CDR1 LNHNV, CDR2 YYDKDF (reference sequence). The CDR3 spells CATSRDNGFGYTF. The CDR3 DNA follows: TGTGCCACCAGCAGAGATAACGGATTTGGCTACACCTTC.

V gene TRBV11-3 combines with J gene TRBJ1-5, with unresolved D. Germline lookup yields CDR1 SGHNT and CDR2 YENEEA. V lost 2 bases and J 7 bases, leaving 9 bases between the germline ends. The CDR3 runs to 13 residues. CDR3 residues: CASSLRVGQPQHF. In DNA form, the CDR3 reads TGTGCCAGCAGCTTAAGGGTAGGGCAGCCCCAGCATTTT.

The chain recombines TRBV27 with TRBJ2-7; 11 nucleotides line up with TRBD2. Germline values: CDR1 MNHEY, CDR2 SMNVEV (reference sequence). This CDR3 has 16 residues. The ends lost 5 bases at V and 4 bases at J; junction bases unmatched: 10. The CDR3 protein is CASSLRLAGRYYEQYF. As DNA, the CDR3 is TGTGCCAGCAGTCTAAGACTAGCGGGGCGGTATTACGAGCAGTACTTC.

The rearrangement uses TRBV4-2 and TRBJ2-7; 8 positions agree with TRBD2. With V trimmed by 5 bases and J by 3 bases, 6 bases remained unmatched. The CDR3 has 14 amino acids. The germline V gene has CDR1 LGHNA and CDR2 YNFKEQ. The CDR3: CASSSTGTSYEQYF. CDR3 bases: TGTGCCAGCAGCTCGACCGGGACTAGCTACGAGCAGTACTTC.

The chain is built from TRBV19 and TRBJ2-3; 15 bases map to TRBD2. V was clipped by 4 bases and J by 3 bases; unmatched bases: 5. Germline lookup yields CDR1 LNHDA and CDR2 SQIVND (reference sequence). The CDR3 totals 17 residues. CDR3 in DNA: TGTGCCAGTAGTAAGGGACTAGCGGGAGGCGGGACAGATACGCAGTATTTT. Residues: CASSKGLAGGGTDTQYF.

The chain has TRBV5-8 and TRBJ2-3; no firm D call. The ends were cut back, 4 bases at V and 6 bases at J, with 9 bases in the middle. CDR3 length equals 12 residues. Germline CDR1 and CDR2: SGHTS and YDEGEE. The CDR3 sequence is CASSQNRDTQYF. The CDR3 DNA follows: TGTGCCAGCAGCCAAAATAGGGATACGCAGTATTTT.

This rearrangement joins TRBV5-5 to TRBJ1-4; no firm D call. Trimming took 4 bases from V and 8 from J, leaving 18 bases between them. There are 15 residues in the CDR3. From germline, CDR1 is SGHKS and CDR2 YYEKEE (reference sequence). CDR3 residues: CASSPALVPGEKLFF. In nucleotides, the CDR3 is TGTGCCAGCAGCCCGGCTTTGGTACCTGGAGAAAAACTGTTTTTT.

The rearrangement links TRBV7-2 to TRBJ2-7; 10 bases are a match to TRBD2. Per germline, CDR1 SGHTA and CDR2 FQGNSA. V dropped 5 bases and J dropped 4; count of bases not matched to a gene: 17. The CDR3 consists of 18 residues. The CDR3 spells CASSRRPLTSGVDYEQYF. CDR3 DNA: TGTGCCAGCAGCCGCCGACCGTTAACTAGCGGGGTAGATTACGAGCAGTACTTC.

The genes are TRBV11-2 and TRBJ2-1, with 7 bases that match TRBD2. With 5 bases clipped from V and 7 bases from J, the junction kept 14 bases outside the gene matches. Germline values: CDR1 SGHAT, CDR2 FQNNGV. The CDR3 runs 16 residues. CDR3 in DNA: TGTGCCAGCAGCCCCCTCGCAGGGAGGGCCTTGAATGAGCAGTTCTTC. Translated, it gives CASSPLAGRALNEQFF.

The rearrangement uses TRBV7-2 and TRBJ1-4; possible D gene TRBD1, 5 bases. The V end was cut by 5 bases, the J end by 0 bases, with 10 bases between. The CDR3 totals 15 residues. Looked up from germline, CDR1 is SGHTA and CDR2 is FQGNSA. CDR3 coding DNA: TGTGCCAGCAGCCCCCAGGGATCAACTAATGAAAAACTGTTTTTT. This encodes CASSPQGSTNEKLFF.

V and J are TRBV5-1 and TRBJ2-7, with D perhaps being TRBD1 or TRBD2 (5 bases each). Between the trimmed V and J ends, which lost 1 base and 6 bases, there was a span of 23 bases. The V gene's germline CDR1 is SGHRS and CDR2 YFSETQ. This CDR3 has 17 amino acids. This CDR3 is CASSLPSTGGRVPEQYF. CDR3 sequence (DNA): TGCGCCAGCAGCTTGCCCTCTACAGGTGGGAGAGTCCCCGAGCAGTACTTC. The complete variable domain, with remaining parts taken from reference TRBV5-1 and TRBJ2-7, reads KAGVTQTPRYLIKTRGQQVTLSCSPISGHRSVSWYQQTPGQGLQFLFEYFSETQRNKGNFPGRFSGRQFSNSRSEMNVSTLELGDSALYLCASSLPSTGGRVPEQYFGPGTRLTVT.

This clone was observed a few times. The genes are TRBV5-5 and TRBJ1-1; D is unclear. CDR3 length: 13 amino acids. Germline CDR1 is SGHKS and CDR2 is YYEKEE (reference sequence). The ends were cut back, 6 bases at V and 0 bases at J, with 9 bases in the middle. The CDR3 loop reads CASKQMMNTEAFF. The CDR3, as DNA: TGTGCCAGCAAACAGATGATGAACACTGAAGCTTTCTTT.